The 22 T cell receptor beta chains below come from one sample, sequenced in a study of PD-1 blockade in classical Hodgkin lymphoma. The data were produced by immunoSEQ multiplex PCR, yet TCRdb's version contains in-frame clones alone and is incomplete. The sample has 40,000 to 50,000 clones, about 88% seen once. With no exception, relapse followed autologous stem cell transplantation in all patients, and brentuximab vedotin exposure varied. The sequences come from peripheral blood mononuclear cells (PBMCs), collected before the second cycle of nivolumab. The receptors come from a human donor with classical Hodgkin lymphoma.

CDR3 DNA sequence: TGTGCCAGCAGCTTACCCCGGGTCCCCCCGGGCGAGCAGTACTTC. The encoded protein is CASSLPRVPPGEQYF. The genes are TRBV7-8 and TRBJ2-7; D is undetermined. Germline V CDR1 and CDR2: SGHVS, FQNEAQ. V dropped 2 bases and J dropped 6 bases, with 17 bases sitting between them. The CDR3 contains 15 residues. Filled out from reference TRBV7-8 and TRBJ2-7, the complete variable domain reads GAGVSQSPRYKVAKRGQDVALRCDPISGHVSLFWYQQALGQGPEFLTYFQNEAQLDKSGLPSDRFFAERPEGSVSTLKIQRTQQEDSAVYLCASSLPRVPPGEQYFGPGTRLTVT.

The chain joins TRBV28 to TRBJ1-4; TRBD1 might be the D (6 bases). With 7 bases removed from V and 7 bases from J, the gap between germline ends came to 13 bases. The CDR3 has 13 residues. The germline CDR1 and CDR2 sequences are MDHEN and SYDVKM. CDR3 nucleotides: TGTGCCAGCAATGAACAGGGTGTTGAAAAACTGTTTTTT. This codes for CASNEQGVEKLFF.

V and J are TRBV7-8 and TRBJ2-1; TRBD2 matches 13 bases. The length of the CDR3 is 15 residues. The germline CDR1 and CDR2 sequences are SGHVS and FQNEAQ. V lost 4 bases to trimming and J lost 7 bases; unmatched junction nucleotides: 4. CDR3 sequence reads: CASSSRTSGGNEQFF. In DNA, the CDR3 is TGTGCCAGCAGCTCCCGGACTAGCGGGGGTAATGAGCAGTTCTTC.

The chain has TRBV6-4 and TRBJ2-3; D is possibly TRBD1 (6 bases). CDR1 and CDR2 (germline): MRHNA, SNTAGT. Trimming took off 6 bases at V and 1 base at J, with 14 bases between the two ends. The CDR3 has 15 amino acids. The CDR3 spells CASSQQGMGTDTQYF. The CDR3 nucleotides are TGTGCCAGCAGCCAACAGGGTATGGGCACAGATACGCAGTATTTT.

The chain is built from TRBV27 and TRBJ2-3, with TRBD1 matching 11 bases. Germline trimming cut 5 bases from V and 4 bases from J; bases unmatched to any gene: 5. Germline V lookup: CDR1 MNHEY, CDR2 SMNVEV (reference sequence). CDR3 length: 15 amino acids. CDR3 protein: CASSPRTGGADTQYF. Here the CDR3 DNA reads TGTGCCAGCAGTCCAAGGACAGGGGGCGCAGATACGCAGTATTTT.

This clone was detected only once. The chain is built from TRBV19 and TRBJ1-5; 9 bases line up with TRBD1. The J segment lost 7 bases and the V segment lost 5 bases, leaving 9 bases of the junction unmatched. The CDR3 covers 15 residues. Germline V gene data show CDR1 as LNHDA and CDR2 as SQIVND (reference sequence). CDR3 protein: CASSVDRGREQPQHF. CDR3 bases: TGTGCCAGTAGTGTGGACAGGGGCCGGGAGCAGCCCCAGCATTTT.

This clone has more than one count but fewer than ten. V usage is TRBV19 and J usage is TRBJ1-6, with D possibly being TRBD1 (6 bases). V lost 5 bases and J 9 bases, leaving 11 bases between the germline ends. The CDR3 has 13 residues. Per the germline V gene, CDR1 is LNHDA and CDR2 is SQIVND (reference sequence). DNA for the CDR3: TGTGCCAGTAGTGAACAGGGAGGTTCACCCCTCCACTTT. This encodes CASSEQGGSPLHF.

The table lists this clone with a count of one. V gene TRBV5-1 combines with J gene TRBJ2-1, with 12 bases that match TRBD2. Germline lookup yields CDR1 SGHRS and CDR2 YFSETQ. J gave up 5 bases and V 4 bases, and 10 bases lay outside the gene matches. The CDR3 consists of 17 residues. DNA for the CDR3: TGCGCCAGCAGCCCGGGACTAGCGGGCCGAACCGACAATGAGCAGTTCTTC. It is translated as CASSPGLAGRTDNEQFF.

Only a few counts were recorded for this clone. The chain is built from TRBV6-1 and TRBJ2-1, with a weak D call TRBD2 (6 bases). Looked up from germline, CDR1 is MNHNS and CDR2 is SASEGT. The CDR3 consists of 14 residues. V lost 1 base and J lost 7, with 11 bases in between. CDR3 coding DNA: TGTGCCAGCAGTGAAGTAACTAGCAGTAATGAGCAGTTCTTC. Amino acid sequence: CASSEVTSSNEQFF.

The genes are TRBV4-2 and TRBJ1-4; the D gene is possibly TRBD1 (6 bases). V lost 4 bases to trimming and J lost 7 bases, with 16 bases between them. Germline values: CDR1 LGHNA, CDR2 YNFKEQ. CDR3 size: 15 residues. The DNA of the CDR3 is TGTGCCAGCAGCCCACGAACAGGGCGGGGTGAAAAACTGTTTTTT. Translated, it gives CASSPRTGRGEKLFF.

V and J are TRBV5-4 and TRBJ2-2, with 10 bases fitting TRBD1. CDR1 is SGHNT, CDR2 YYREEE, per germline (reference sequence). This CDR3 contains 16 residues. V was clipped by 10 bases and J by 0 bases; unmatched bases: 9. The DNA of the CDR3 is TGTGCCGCCCAGGGACAGGGGAGACCGAACACCGGGGAGCTGTTTTTT. Amino acids: CAAQGQGRPNTGELFF. The full variable domain, rest sourced from reference TRBV5-4 and TRBJ2-2, is ETGVTQSPTHLIKTRGQQVTLRCSSQSGHNTVSWYQQALGQGPQFIFQYYREEENGRGNFPPRFSGLQFPNYSSELNVNALELDDSALYLCAAQGQGRPNTGELFFGEGSRLTVL.

This clone has more than one count but fewer than ten. The V call is TRBV7-6, the J call TRBJ2-3; 7 bases match TRBD1. This CDR3 contains 15 residues. Germline lookup yields CDR1 SGHVS and CDR2 FNYEAQ. Unmatched junction bases numbered 6, after V lost 2 bases and J lost 4 bases. CDR3: CASSLIQGKADTQYF. For the CDR3, the DNA is TGTGCCAGCAGCTTAATACAGGGGAAGGCAGATACGCAGTATTTT.

The chain couples TRBV5-6 to TRBJ1-1, with TRBD1 matching 7 bases. Looked up from germline, CDR1 is SGHDT and CDR2 is YYEEEE. The CDR3 runs to 13 residues. The junction had 5 bases not matched to a gene; V was cut back by 4 bases and J by 5 bases. The CDR3 sequence: CASSRGRATEAFF. The CDR3, as DNA: TGTGCCAGCAGCAGGGGGCGAGCGACTGAAGCTTTCTTT.

This clone came up a few times. The V and J genes are TRBV27 and TRBJ2-7, with a weak D call TRBD1 (5 bases). Trimming took 5 bases from V and 2 from J, leaving 16 bases between them. This CDR3 has 15 residues. Germline CDR1 reads MNHEY; CDR2 reads SMNVEV (reference sequence). This chain's CDR3 is CASSLGVGRTYEQYF. CDR3 DNA sequence: TGTGCCAGCAGTCTAGGGGTAGGGCGGACCTACGAGCAGTACTTC.

This clone was recorded only once. The chain uses TRBV1 and TRBJ2-1; TRBD2 is the table's D call and was not checked against the DNA. TRBV1 is designated a pseudogene. CDR3 length: 15 amino acids. The CDR3 region has the DNA TGCACCAGCAGCCAAGGGACTAGACGGCACAATGAGCAGTTCTTC. As protein: CTSSQGTRRHNEQFF.

CDR3: CATRSVVQEPNEKLFF. The DNA of the CDR3 is TGTGCCACCCGATCGGTCGTTCAGGAACCTAATGAAAAACTGTTTTTT. The rearrangement uses TRBV10-3 and TRBJ1-4, with D unresolved. The CDR3 has 16 amino acids. Germline CDR1 reads ENHRY; CDR2 reads SYGVKD. V lost 10 bases and J 3 bases, leaving 21 bases between the germline ends.

This clone came up once. The gene calls are TRBV6-1 and TRBJ2-1, with 7 positions matching TRBD2. Germline CDR1 MNHNS, CDR2 SASEGT. V lost 5 bases, J lost 4 bases, and 8 bases stayed unmatched. The CDR3 loop spans 15 amino acids. CDR3 bases: TGTGCCAGCAGTCCAACCCCCGGGGGGTACAATGAGCAGTTCTTC. Its protein is CASSPTPGGYNEQFF.

V gene TRBV29-1 combines with J gene TRBJ1-1, with D unclear. The germline V gene encodes CDR1 SQVTM and CDR2 ANQGSEA. The V end lost 6 bases, the J end lost 2 bases, and 7 bases lay between the germline ends. This CDR3 comprises 11 residues. In DNA, the CDR3 is TGCAGCGTAACGGAAAACACTGAAGCTTTCTTT. It specifies CSVTENTEAFF.

This clone was found a few times. The chain recombines TRBV7-2 with TRBJ2-7; 10 nucleotides align to TRBD2. There are 14 residues in the CDR3. Germline trimming cut 1 base from V and 5 bases from J; bases unmatched to any gene: 2. CDR1 SGHTA and CDR2 FQGNSA come from the germline V gene. The CDR3 sequence: CASSLGLAGDEQYF. The CDR3 region has the DNA TGTGCCAGCAGCTTAGGGCTAGCGGGAGACGAGCAGTACTTC.

This chain joins TRBV6-5 and TRBJ1-6; D remains ambiguous. The germline V gene has CDR1 MNHEY and CDR2 SVGAGI. Trimming left V 2 bases short and J 6 bases short, with 8 bases between. The CDR3 has 14 residues. The CDR3 reads CASSYSGGNSPLHF. The DNA for the CDR3 is TGTGCCAGCAGTTACAGTGGCGGTAATTCACCCCTCCACTTT.

The chain carries TRBV7-9 and TRBJ1-1, with 7 nucleotides matching TRBD1. This CDR3 is 15 amino acids long. V trimming: 5 bases; J trimming: 2 bases; junction bases outside the gene matches: 8. In germline, CDR1 is SEHNR, CDR2 FQNEAQ (reference sequence). The CDR3 loop reads CASSQGVGVNTEAFF. The CDR3 DNA reads as TGTGCCAGCAGCCAGGGGGTCGGGGTTAACACTGAAGCTTTCTTT.

As DNA, the CDR3 is TGTGCCAGCAGTTCGACTAGCGGGCCCTACAATGAGCAGTTCTTC. This translates into CASSSTSGPYNEQFF. The gene calls are TRBV6-6 and TRBJ2-1, with 10 bases matching TRBD2. The germline gives CDR1 MNHNY, CDR2 SVGAGI (reference sequence). The V segment lost 4 bases and the J segment 2 bases; nucleotides outside the gene matches: 2. The length of the CDR3 is 15 residues.